Below are 5 T cell receptor beta chains sequenced from a single sample in a study of T cell repertoires in cytomegalovirus infection. TCRdb analysed the reads with MiXCR anew, one entry per CDR3 protein. This sample has 100,000 to 150,000 distinct CDR3 sequences, with almost 9% found just once. The specimen sequenced was PBMCs. The receptor set was obtained from a human donor in good health (CMV status not recorded). Some clones in this sample may be carry-over from other donors' samples.

This clonotype has just a few counts. The chain carries TRBV10-3 and TRBJ1-2, with D possibly TRBD1 on 6 matching bases. The length of the CDR3 is 13 residues. Per the germline V gene, CDR1 is ENHRY and CDR2 is SYGVKD. V was shortened by 4 bases and J by 8 bases, with 14 bases between the two germline ends. The CDR3 DNA follows: TGTGCCATCAGTGCTACAGGGAAACACGGCTACACCTTC. This translates into CAISATGKHGYTF.

Ten or more counts support this clonotype. The gene calls are TRBV7-2 and TRBJ2-5; a possible D gene is TRBD2 (5 bases). This CDR3 contains 12 residues. The V and J ends lost 8 bases and 7 bases respectively, with 14 bases between them. Germline CDR1 is SGHTA and CDR2 is FQGNSA. The DNA for the CDR3 is TGTGCCAGCGCAGCGGTCCCTGGGACCCAGTACTTC. Translation: CASAAVPGTQYF.

This clonotype has ten or more counts. The rearrangement uses TRBV12-3 or TRBV12-4 and TRBJ2-7, with 16 bases aligning to TRBD2. This CDR3 has 15 amino acids. Trimming at V came to 5 bases and at J to 4 bases, leaving 2 bases not matched to a gene. CDR3 sequence: CASSPGLAGGYEQYF. In DNA, the CDR3 is TGTGCCAGCAGTCCGGGACTAGCGGGGGGGTACGAGCAGTACTTC.

In its sample, this clonotype was seen many times. V gene TRBV7-6 combines with J gene TRBJ1-1; 8 nucleotides match TRBD1. Germline V gives CDR1 SGHVS, CDR2 FNYEAQ. Unmatched junction bases numbered 7, after V lost 0 bases and J lost 7 bases. The CDR3 runs to 15 residues. The CDR3 loop reads CASSLALPGGSEAFF. CDR3 nucleotides: TGTGCCAGCAGCTTAGCGCTCCCAGGGGGCAGTGAAGCTTTCTTT.

This clonotype was detected ten times or more. The chain uses TRBV7-2 and TRBJ2-7; D might be TRBD2 (6 bases). The CDR3 length is 16 residues. Germline loops: CDR1 SGHTA, CDR2 FQGNSA. Trimming stripped 1 base from V and 3 bases from J, with 16 bases between. CDR3 loop: CASSLDSGGMGYEQYF. In DNA, the CDR3 is TGTGCCAGCAGCTTAGATTCAGGAGGGATGGGCTACGAGCAGTACTTC.